This TCR beta chain stems from a study of blood T cell repertoires in COVID-19 (dated by TCRdb to the early 2020s). About the investigation overall: Collaborator samples came from the United States, Italy and Spain and covered acute and convalescent phases of COVID-19. The material from the prospective study consisted of cDNA or gDNA derived from T cells, B-cell-depleted T cells, or PBMCs. The dataset comprised deeply sampled blood TCRbeta repertoires from subjects exposed to, actively infected with, or recovered from COVID-19. The repertoires were released in a freely available public database meant as a resource for research on the immune response to SARS-CoV-2. The samples were drawn from two sources: the first 160 participants of the ongoing ImmuneRACE study, and 1,200 or so subjects contributed by 6 global collaborators. Sample metadata almost always included a de-identified subject ID, COVID-19 status, age in years and sex. Where available, HLA class I and class II types were taken from metadata supplied by the sample provider and were not determined by assay-based typing. The paper's findings and limits, for the study overall: The quantity of clinical and demographic metadata differed by source and by participant and was supplied without curation.

Each collaborating institution followed its own protocols to collect whole blood in K2EDTA tubes. For TCRbeta analysis, collaborators shipped samples in one of three forms: frozen whole blood, isolated PBMCs, or DNA extracted from either of those sample types. A note on this clone: The antigen it recognizes is unknown. Base-call qualities are not available, and no considerably larger clone is one nucleotide away.

TCRbeta CDR3 regions were amplified from genomic DNA using the immunoSEQ Assay, a bias-controlled multiplex PCR. The authors' analysis ran thus. The number of nucleated cells in each sample was estimated by amplification of reference gene primers within the assay. Sequence reads were collapsed and filtered to measure the absolute abundance of every unique TCRbeta CDR3 rearrangement. For each sample, productive Simpson clonality was calculated as the square root of Simpson's diversity index across productive rearrangements. This is the immuneACCESS table as TCRdb keeps it, with only in-frame sequences that have V and J called. A part of the clones is gone; compared with another copy, unresolved V genes explain less than half, and the rest is unexplained. V and J calls and clone size are those listed in that table; D and trimming were worked out from the DNA. The sample table shows 250,000 to 300,000 clones, and 81% are seen once. About 3.2% of the sample is held by the ten biggest clonotypes.

The receptor's source is a woman in her sixties with active or convalescent COVID-19. Specimen: peripheral blood.

CDR3 loop: CASTASGRHGTQYF. The DNA sequence is as follows: TGTGCCAGTACGGCTAGCGGGCGCCATGGGACCCAGTACTTC. The chain links TRBV19 with TRBJ2-5; a stretch of 8 junction bases matches TRBD2. The V end gives up 7 bases and the J end 7 bases, leaving 11 bases in the junction not matched to a gene. Via the germline V gene (reference sequence), CDR1 is LNHDA and CDR2 SQIVND. Spanning cysteine to phenylalanine, the CDR3 consists of 14 amino acids. The CDR3 DNA has 42 bases and is translated from base 1.